The rows below give T cell receptor beta chains drawn from one sample of a study of post-analysis software for immune sequencing data. Each CDR3 protein is one row after TCRdb ran MiXCR on the PCR reads. The profile shows under 200,000 distinct CDR3 sequences, approximately 28% of them singletons. The sequencing input was blood. The receptors originated from a girl under 18 with multiple sclerosis. Each CDR3 is given with its conserved first and last residue. D genes are given only for firm matches. Size tells how often a clone was seen (once, few, many) or the class of an expanded clone, and some rows leave it out.

>TRBV5-1|TRBD2|.|TRBJ2-1
TGCGCCAGCAGCTTGGCCTCTAGCGGGGGCTTCTACAATGAGCAGTTCTTC
CASSLASSGGFYNEQFF
>TRBV6-5|.|many|TRBJ2-1
TGTGCCAGCAGCCACCAAGGTGGGAGGGGGTTAAGGGTGCAGTTCTTC
CASSHQGGRGLRVQFF
>TRBV28|.|many|TRBJ1-1
TGTGCCAGCTTCGTTTGGGGAACTGGAAAGAACACTGAAGCTTTCTTT
CASFVWGTGKNTEAFF
>TRBV7-2|.|many|TRBJ2-3
TGTGCCAGCAGCTTAGGGGTTACAGATACGCAGTATTTT
CASSLGVTDTQYF
>TRBV28|.|many|TRBJ2-3
TGTGCCAGCAGTTTATTAACGGCAGCCACAGATACGCAGTATTTT
CASSLLTAATDTQYF
>TRBV4-1|.|.|TRBJ1-2
TGCGCCAGCAGCCAGGCCCCTCGTGGACCGCGAGACTATGGCTACACCTTC
CASSQAPRGPRDYGYTF
>TRBV28|TRBD1|many|TRBJ1-5
TGTGCCAGCAGTCGGGGGGACAGGGTCGGACAGCCCCAGCATTTT
CASSRGDRVGQPQHF
>TRBV10-3|.|.|TRBJ2-3
TGTGCCATCAGTGAGCTCGCGGAAAGCACAGATACGCAGTATTTT
CAISELAESTDTQYF
>TRBV5-1|TRBD2|many|TRBJ2-3
TGCGCCAGCAGCGTCCGACTAGCGGGGGGAATGATAAGGCGAGATACGCAGTATTTT
CASSVRLAGGMIRRDTQYF
>TRBV7-2|TRBD2|.|TRBJ2-7
TGTGCCAGCAGTTACCGGGACTACAATGAGCAGTACTTC
CASSYRDYNEQYF
>TRBV12-3/TRBV12-4|.|many|TRBJ2-7
TGTGCCAGCAGTTTCCAGGCTAACTCCGGAGACGAGCAGTACTTC
CASSFQANSGDEQYF
>TRBV5-1|.|many|TRBJ1-2
TGCGCCAGCAGCTCAGGACAGTATGGCTACACCTTC
CASSSGQYGYTF
>TRBV5-1|.|many|TRBJ2-5
TGCGCCAGCAGCTCGTCGAGCCAAGAGACCCAGTACTTC
CASSSSSQETQYF
>TRBV29-1|.|many|TRBJ2-7
TGCAGCGTTCGCGTTGGCTACGAGCAGTACTTC
CSVRVGYEQYF
>TRBV5-1|TRBD1|.|TRBJ2-6
TGCGCCCGCAGCACAGGACAGGGGCCCTCTGGGGCCAACGTCCTGACTTTC
CARSTGQGPSGANVLTF
>TRBV2|.|.|TRBJ1-1
TGTGCCAGTCCCCCTGAAGTAGGCACTGAAGCTTTCTTT
CASPPEVGTEAFF
>TRBV9|.|few|TRBJ2-7
TGTGCCAGCAGCCCTGCGGGACAGCTATACGAGCAGTACTTC
CASSPAGQLYEQYF
>TRBV5-1|.|few|TRBJ1-2
TGCGCCAGCAGCTTGGAGGCAGGCTACTATGGCTACACCTTC
CASSLEAGYYGYTF
>TRBV5-6|.|few|TRBJ2-7
TGTGCCAGCAGTCCATCCATGGTGCACGAGCAGTACTTC
CASSPSMVHEQYF
>TRBV30|.|many|TRBJ1-5
TGTGCCTGGCGGACCCCTCAGCCCCAGCATTTT
CAWRTPQPQHF
>TRBV7-9|.|few|TRBJ2-5
TGTGCCAGCAGCTTAGCGCAGCCAGGGGCCAATGAGCAGTACTTC
CASSLAQPGANEQYF
>TRBV19|TRBD1|.|TRBJ1-5
TGTGCCAGTAGTGGGGACAGGGGGAAAAACCAGCCCCAGCATTTT
CASSGDRGKNQPQHF
>TRBV20-1|.|many|TRBJ2-7
TGCAGTGCTACCGGACAGAAGCACTACGAGCAGTACTTC
CSATGQKHYEQYF
>TRBV7-7|TRBD2|many|TRBJ2-1
TGTGCTAGCAGCTTGGAGCGGGGGGCGAACAATGAGCAGTTCTTC
CASSLERGANNEQFF
>TRBV5-1|TRBD2|many|TRBJ2-1
TGCGCCAGCAGCTTGGAACTAGCGGGGCGCAATGAGCAGTTCTTC
CASSLELAGRNEQFF
>TRBV20-1|TRBD1|.|TRBJ1-1
TGCAGTGCTAGACCGTTGGGGACAGGGGACACTGAAGCTTTCTTT
CSARPLGTGDTEAFF
>TRBV12-3/TRBV12-4|.|few|TRBJ1-3
TGTGCCAGCAGCCGGGACTCTGGAAACACCATATATTTT
CASSRDSGNTIYF
>TRBV4-1|TRBD2|many|TRBJ2-3
TGCGCCAGCAAACTCCGGGACTACTCGGCTCCCACAGATACGCAGTATTTT
CASKLRDYSAPTDTQYF
>TRBV4-1|.|many|TRBJ2-5
TGCGCCAGCAGCCAAGAGGCGGGGCCTAGGGAGACCCAGTACTTC
CASSQEAGPRETQYF
>TRBV20-1|.|.|TRBJ1-3
TGCAGTACTCGACCCGAACCAGGGGTTGGAAACACCATATATTTT
CSTRPEPGVGNTIYF
>TRBV29-1|.|few|TRBJ2-2
TGCAGCGTTGGGATCAGGACCGGGGAGCTGTTTTTT
CSVGIRTGELFF
>TRBV7-2|.|.|TRBJ2-4
TGTGCCAGCAGCCCCACGCAGGGTCGGAACATTCAGTACTTC
CASSPTQGRNIQYF
>TRBV20-1|TRBD2|many|TRBJ2-4
TGCAGTGCACACCCGGGAGGGAACCTAGCCAAAAACATTCAGTACTTC
CSAHPGGNLAKNIQYF
>TRBV18|.|many|TRBJ2-5
TGTGCCAGCTCACCCAGGACTCTGCAGGGAAGGGAGACCCAGTACTTC
CASSPRTLQGRETQYF
>TRBV25-1|TRBD2|.|TRBJ2-7
TGTGCCAGCAGTGAAGTCTGGGAGGGAGAGTCGCTCGAGCAGTACTTC
CASSEVWEGESLEQYF
>TRBV29-1|.|many|TRBJ2-7
TGCAGCGTTTTATTTTACGAGCAGTACTTC
CSVLFYEQYF
>TRBV28|.|few|TRBJ1-4
TGTGCCAGCAGTTCCCGGACCCAAGGAGTGGAAAAACTGTTTTTT
CASSSRTQGVEKLFF
>TRBV18|.|once|TRBJ2-1
TGTGCCAGCTCACCACGTGACCGCCACAATGAGCAGTTCTTC
CASSPRDRHNEQFF
>TRBV5-1|.|many|TRBJ2-5
TGCGCCAGCAGCTTTGAGGGGGTACGAGAGACCCAGTACTTC
CASSFEGVRETQYF
>TRBV7-9|.|few|TRBJ2-7
TGTGCCAGCAACATCGGGACTGTGAGCTCCTACGAGCAGTACTTC
CASNIGTVSSYEQYF
>TRBV18|.|.|TRBJ2-7
TGTGCCAGCTCACCACCCAGCACCTACGAGCAGTACTTC
CASSPPSTYEQYF
>TRBV5-1|.|few|TRBJ1-6
TGCGCCAGCAGGTACCTGGCGGCGGCGTATAATTCACCCCTCCACTTT
CASRYLAAAYNSPLHF
>TRBV5-5|.|many|TRBJ2-5
TGTGCCAGCAGCTTGGCCCGACAGGTTCAAGAGACCCAGTACTTC
CASSLARQVQETQYF
>TRBV28|.|.|TRBJ2-5
TGTGCCAGCAGCCGACAGGTACCCTACAAGCAGTACTTC
CASSRQVPYKQYF
>TRBV28|TRBD1|.|TRBJ2-6
TGTGCCAGCAGTACCCCACCCGGGACAGGGGGCTCTGGGGCCAACGTCCTGACTTTC
CASSTPPGTGGSGANVLTF
>TRBV29-1|.|.|TRBJ2-5
TGCAGTGCCCCGGGAGTGGAGACCCAGTACTTC
CSAPGVETQYF
>TRBV5-1|.|.|TRBJ1-2
TGCGCCAGCAGCCACCCCGGGGCTCATGGCTACACCTTC
CASSHPGAHGYTF
>TRBV7-9|TRBD2|many|TRBJ2-7
TGTGCCAGCAGCTCAACTAGCGGGGCCTCCTACGAGCAGTACTTC
CASSSTSGASYEQYF
>TRBV7-9|TRBD1|.|TRBJ2-7
TGTGCCAGCAGCACGCCGGGACAGAGATACTACGAGCAGTACTTC
CASSTPGQRYYEQYF
>TRBV20-1|TRBD2|once|TRBJ2-5
TGCAGTGCTACCGGGACTAGCGGGGGGGCCGTTCGAGAGACCCAGTACTTC
CSATGTSGGAVRETQYF
>TRBV6-4|.|many|TRBJ1-1
TGCGCCAGCAGCTTTACGGGGGCGAACACTGAAGCTTTCTTT
CASSFTGANTEAFF
>TRBV18|TRBD2|few|TRBJ2-7
TGTGCCAGCTCACCAAGCCGCCCCGGACTAGCGGGAGTTGGCGAGCAGTACTTC
CASSPSRPGLAGVGEQYF
>TRBV7-8|TRBD1|many|TRBJ2-7
TGTGCCAGCAGCTCGACGGACAGGGGCGAGCAGTACTTC
CASSSTDRGEQYF
>TRBV3-1|.|.|TRBJ1-5
TGTGCCAGCAGCCAAGGACTGCTTGGCGAACAGCCCCAGCATTTT
CASSQGLLGEQPQHF
>TRBV29-1|.|many|TRBJ2-3
TGCAGCGTGACCAGGGGAACTAGCACAGATACGCAGTATTTT
CSVTRGTSTDTQYF
>TRBV18|TRBD2|many|TRBJ2-1
TGTGCCAGCTCACCCGGACTAGCGGGAGTCGGGGAGCAGTTCTTC
CASSPGLAGVGEQFF
>TRBV27|.|few|TRBJ2-7
TGTGCCAGCGGCCTTAGGAGTCCGAACAATGAGCAGTACTTC
CASGLRSPNNEQYF
>TRBV2|.|few|TRBJ1-2
TGTGCCAGCAGTGAGCAGGGAGGTCGCTATGGCTACACCTTC
CASSEQGGRYGYTF
>TRBV20-1|TRBD1|many|TRBJ2-7
TGCAGTGCTAGAGGAGACAGGGGCTCCTACGAGCAGTACTTC
CSARGDRGSYEQYF
>TRBV29-1|TRBD2|many|TRBJ2-7
TGCAGCGCTAGGACTAGCGGCACCTACGAGCAGTACTTC
CSARTSGTYEQYF